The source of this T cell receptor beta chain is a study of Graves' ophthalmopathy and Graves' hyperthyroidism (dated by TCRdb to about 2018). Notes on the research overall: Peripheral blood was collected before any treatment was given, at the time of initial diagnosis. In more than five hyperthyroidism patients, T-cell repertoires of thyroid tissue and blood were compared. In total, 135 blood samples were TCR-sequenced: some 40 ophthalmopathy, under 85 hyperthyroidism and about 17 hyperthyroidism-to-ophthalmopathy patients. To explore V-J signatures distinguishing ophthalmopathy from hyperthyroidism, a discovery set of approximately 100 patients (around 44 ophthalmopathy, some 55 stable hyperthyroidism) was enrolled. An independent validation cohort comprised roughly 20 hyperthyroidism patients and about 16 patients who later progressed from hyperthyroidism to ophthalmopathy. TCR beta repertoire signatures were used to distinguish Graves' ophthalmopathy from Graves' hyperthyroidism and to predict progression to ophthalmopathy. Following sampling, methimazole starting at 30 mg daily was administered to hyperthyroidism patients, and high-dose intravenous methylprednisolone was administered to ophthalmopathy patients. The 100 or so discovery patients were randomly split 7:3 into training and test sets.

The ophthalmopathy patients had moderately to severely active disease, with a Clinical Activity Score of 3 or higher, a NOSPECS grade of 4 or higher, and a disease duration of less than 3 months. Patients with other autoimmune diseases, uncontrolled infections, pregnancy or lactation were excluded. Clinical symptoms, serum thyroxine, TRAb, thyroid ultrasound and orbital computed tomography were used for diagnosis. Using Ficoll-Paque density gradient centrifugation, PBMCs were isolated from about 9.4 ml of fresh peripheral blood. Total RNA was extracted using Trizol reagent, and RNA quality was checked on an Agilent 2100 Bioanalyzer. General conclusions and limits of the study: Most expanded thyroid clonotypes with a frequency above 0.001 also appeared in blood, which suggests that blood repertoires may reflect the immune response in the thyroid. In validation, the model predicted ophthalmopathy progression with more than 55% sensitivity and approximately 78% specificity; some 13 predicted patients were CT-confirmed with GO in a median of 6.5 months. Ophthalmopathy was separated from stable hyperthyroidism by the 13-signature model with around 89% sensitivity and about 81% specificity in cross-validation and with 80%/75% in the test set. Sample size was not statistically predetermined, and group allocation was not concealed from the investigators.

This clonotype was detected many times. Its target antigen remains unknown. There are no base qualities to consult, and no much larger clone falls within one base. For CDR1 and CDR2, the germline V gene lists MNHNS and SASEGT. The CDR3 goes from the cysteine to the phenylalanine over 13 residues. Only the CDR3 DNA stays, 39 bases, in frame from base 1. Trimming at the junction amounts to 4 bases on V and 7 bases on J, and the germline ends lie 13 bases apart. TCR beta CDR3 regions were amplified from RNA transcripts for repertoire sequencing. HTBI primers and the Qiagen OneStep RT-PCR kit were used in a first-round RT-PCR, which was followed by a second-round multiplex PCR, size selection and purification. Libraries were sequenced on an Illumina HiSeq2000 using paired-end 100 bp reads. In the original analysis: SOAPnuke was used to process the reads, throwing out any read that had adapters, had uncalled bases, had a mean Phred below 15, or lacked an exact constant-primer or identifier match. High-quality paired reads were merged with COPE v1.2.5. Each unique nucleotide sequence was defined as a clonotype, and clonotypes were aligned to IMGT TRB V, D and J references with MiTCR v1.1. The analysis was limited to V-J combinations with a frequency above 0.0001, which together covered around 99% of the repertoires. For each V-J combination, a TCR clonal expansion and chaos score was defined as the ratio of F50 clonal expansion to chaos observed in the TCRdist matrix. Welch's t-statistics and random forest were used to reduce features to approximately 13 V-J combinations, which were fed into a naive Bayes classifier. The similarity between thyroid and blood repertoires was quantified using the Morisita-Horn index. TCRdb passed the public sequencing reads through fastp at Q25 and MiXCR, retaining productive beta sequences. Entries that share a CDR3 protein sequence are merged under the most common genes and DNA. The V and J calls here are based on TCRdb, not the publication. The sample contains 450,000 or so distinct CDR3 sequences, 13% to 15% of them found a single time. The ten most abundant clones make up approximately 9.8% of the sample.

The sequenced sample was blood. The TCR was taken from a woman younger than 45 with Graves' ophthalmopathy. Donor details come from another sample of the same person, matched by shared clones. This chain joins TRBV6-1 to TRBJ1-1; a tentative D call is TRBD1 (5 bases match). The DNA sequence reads TGTGCCAGCAGTGTCCGGACACAAAGTGAAGCTTTCTTT. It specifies CASSVRTQSEAFF.